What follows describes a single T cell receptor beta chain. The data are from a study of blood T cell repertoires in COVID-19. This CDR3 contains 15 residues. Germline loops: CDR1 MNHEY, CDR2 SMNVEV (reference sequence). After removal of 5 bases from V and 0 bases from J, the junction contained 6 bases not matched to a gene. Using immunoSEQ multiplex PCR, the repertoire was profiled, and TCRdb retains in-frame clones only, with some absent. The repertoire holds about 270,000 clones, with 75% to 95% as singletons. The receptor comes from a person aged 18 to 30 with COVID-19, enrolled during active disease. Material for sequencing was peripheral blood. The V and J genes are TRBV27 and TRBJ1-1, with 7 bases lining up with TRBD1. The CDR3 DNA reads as TGTGCCAGCAGTCTAGGGGGCGCGGTGAACACTGAAGCTTTCTTT. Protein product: CASSLGGAVNTEAFF.